Below, 3 T cell receptor beta chains from the same sample are listed, as sequenced in a study of long-term antiretroviral therapy in people with HIV. Assay version v3.0 of immunoSEQ was used, and it was run at survey level. Clones were read by immunoSEQ multiplex PCR, and TCRdb kept only the in-frame ones, dropping some. The table lists about 18,000 clones, roughly 89% of them singletons. The sample in question was unsorted PBMCs, obtained 3 years after starting antiretroviral therapy. The receptors originated from a man aged 50-59 years with HIV.

The CDR3 sequence is CASSVGSGAGNTIYF. CDR3 bases: TGTGCCAGCAGCGTAGGCTCTGGGGCTGGAAACACCATATATTTT. The rearrangement links TRBV9 to TRBJ1-3; D ambiguous. CDR1 and CDR2 (germline): SGDLS, YYNGEE. The CDR3 covers 15 residues. The V and J ends lost 0 bases and 2 bases respectively, with 9 bases between them.

The sample holds one count of this clone. This chain joins TRBV6-6 and TRBJ2-2; D gene uncertain. The CDR3 sequence is 12 residues long. Germline CDR1 and CDR2: MNHNY and SVGAGI (reference sequence). V lost 7 bases and J 3 bases, leaving 6 bases between the germline ends. CDR3 coding DNA: TGTGCCAGCACCCCCTACACCGGGGAGCTGTTTTTT. Translation: CASTPYTGELFF.

CDR3 protein: CSVGFLGTGLSTDTQYF. The CDR3 DNA sequence: TGCAGCGTTGGATTCCTCGGGACAGGCCTCAGCACAGATACGCAGTATTTT. The gene calls are TRBV29-1 and TRBJ2-3; TRBD1 matches 8 bases. Germline CDR1 and CDR2: SQVTM and ANQGSEA. The ends lost 4 bases at V and 0 bases at J; junction bases unmatched: 12. This CDR3 contains 17 residues.